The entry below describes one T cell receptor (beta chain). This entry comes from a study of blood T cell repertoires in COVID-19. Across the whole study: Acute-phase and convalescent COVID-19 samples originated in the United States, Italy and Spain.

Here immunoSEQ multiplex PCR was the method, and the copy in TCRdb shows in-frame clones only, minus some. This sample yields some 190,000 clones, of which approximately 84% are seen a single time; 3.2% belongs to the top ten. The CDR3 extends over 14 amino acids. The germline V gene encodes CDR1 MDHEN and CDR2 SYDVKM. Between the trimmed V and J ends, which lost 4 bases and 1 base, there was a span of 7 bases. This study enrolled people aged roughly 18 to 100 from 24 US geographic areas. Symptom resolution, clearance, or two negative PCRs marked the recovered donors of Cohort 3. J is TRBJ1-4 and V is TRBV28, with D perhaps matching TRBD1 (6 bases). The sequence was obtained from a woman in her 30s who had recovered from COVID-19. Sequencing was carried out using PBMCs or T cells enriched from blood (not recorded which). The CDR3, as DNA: TGTGCCAGCAGTTGGACAGTAACTAATGAAAAACTGTTTTTT. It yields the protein CASSWTVTNEKLFF. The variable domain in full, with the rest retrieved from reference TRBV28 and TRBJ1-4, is DVKVTQSSRYLVKRTGEKVFLECVQDMDHENMFWYRQDPGLGLRLIYFSYDVKMKEKGDIPEGYSVSREKKERFSLILESASTNQTSMYLCASSWTVTNEKLFFGSGTQLSVL.